The T cell receptor (beta chain) described here comes from a study of cytomegalovirus exposure and HLA in healthy donors. Study at large: It was reported in a later analysis that the 95 to 150 validation repertoires used the same platform as the 650 to 800 first-cohort repertoires. Study-wide results and caveats: According to the study, roughly 160 TCR beta chains were cytomegalovirus-associated.

The donors belonged to the 120-subject validation cohort, separate from the roughly 710-subject first cohort. With V trimmed by 3 bases and J by 3 bases, 6 bases remained unmatched. In germline, CDR1 is LNHDA, CDR2 SQIVND (reference sequence). This CDR3 comprises 15 residues. Method: immunoSEQ multiplex PCR; TCRdb's copy keeps in-frame clones and lacks some. Here the sample spans 200,000 to 300,000 clones, 70% to 90% being singletons. Only one count was recorded for this clone. What it binds is unknown. This TCR was sampled from a woman aged 30 to 39 in good health and CMV-seropositive. Specimen: PBMCs. V usage is TRBV19 and J usage is TRBJ2-7; 9 bases agree with TRBD2. CDR3 coding DNA: TGTGCCAGTAGTATTGAAGGACTAGCGTTCTACGAGCAGTACTTC. Protein: CASSIEGLAFYEQYF.